This T cell receptor beta chain appears in the sequencing data of a study of OX40 agonist ivuxolimab in advanced cancers. Study-wide background: Intravenous ivuxolimab was administered to patients every 2 weeks at 0.01 to 10 mg/kg.

The V end was cut by 2 bases, the J end by 4 bases, with 18 bases between. Germline assignment: CDR1 SGHRS and CDR2 YFSETQ. The CDR3 covers 16 residues. Profiling relied on immunoSEQ multiplex PCR, and the TCRdb table lists in-frame clones only, not all of them. The sample contains roughly 89,000 clones, 80% to 90% of which appear only once. J is TRBJ2-5 and V is TRBV5-1, with D tentatively TRBD2 (7 bases). This TCR was recovered from an adult with an advanced solid tumor such as melanoma, head and neck, liver or kidney cancer. Sequenced material: CD4+ or CD8+ T cells sorted from blood, taken in a trial of the OX40 agonist ivuxolimab. CDR3 bases: TGCGCCAGCAGCTTAGTGGGGGGGGCCTCGAGAGAGACCCAGTACTTC. As protein: CASSLVGGASRETQYF.